This T cell receptor (beta chain) was captured in a study of blood T cell repertoires in COVID-19 (dated by TCRdb to the early 2020s). In terms of the full investigation: Samples from collaborators originated in the United States, Italy and Spain and spanned both the acute and convalescent phases of COVID-19. The material from the prospective study consisted of cDNA or gDNA derived from T cells, B-cell-depleted T cells, or PBMCs. Deeply sampled blood TCRbeta repertoires from subjects exposed to, actively infected with, or recovered from COVID-19 were included in the dataset. The repertoires were released in a freely available public database intended as a resource for research on the immune response to SARS-CoV-2. The samples were drawn from the first 160 participants of the ongoing ImmuneRACE study and from 1,200 or so subjects provided by 6 global collaborators. A de-identified subject ID, COVID-19 status, age in years and sex were almost always included in the sample metadata. Where available, HLA class I and class II types were obtained from metadata supplied by the sample provider rather than from assay-based typing. The paper's findings and limits, for the study overall: How much clinical and demographic metadata was included differed by source and by participant, and the metadata was provided uncurated.

Whole blood was collected in K2EDTA tubes by collaborating institutions according to the institutions' own protocols. For TCRbeta analysis, collaborators shipped samples in one of three forms: frozen whole blood, isolated PBMCs, or DNA extracted from either of those sample types. Points on this clone: Its antigen is not yet known. The record has no base qualities; no much larger clone is one base away.

For CDR1 and CDR2, the germline V gene (reference sequence) lists MNHEY and SMNVEV. Inclusive of the bounding cysteine and phenylalanine, the CDR3 is 15 residues long. Only CDR3 DNA remains: 45 bases, in frame from the first base. V trim: 6 bases; J trim: 2 bases; unmatched bases: 8. TCRbeta CDR3 regions were amplified from genomic DNA using the immunoSEQ Assay, a bias-controlled multiplex PCR. Per the authors' processing: Nucleated cell counts per sample were estimated from amplification of reference gene primers within the assay. Sequence reads were collapsed and filtered to measure the absolute abundance of every unique TCRbeta CDR3 rearrangement. Productive Simpson clonality was computed per sample as the square root of Simpson's diversity index over productive rearrangements. TCRdb stores this immuneACCESS table with in-frame sequences only. Part of the clones is absent; in the studies checked, under half of the shortfall reflects unresolved V genes, and no reason is known for the rest. D and trimming come from the DNA, and the V and J calls and clone size come from that table. The sample has about 99,000 clones on record, roughly 87% of them singletons. Clones ranked in the top ten supply 17% of the sample.

The receptor chain draws on TRBV27 and TRBJ2-5; a stretch of 8 junction bases matches TRBD2. Sequencing used peripheral blood. The TCR comes from a woman aged 80 or over in a cohort sampled during active COVID-19. The CDR3 reads as follows: CASRSSGGRQETQYF. The DNA sequence follows: TGTGCCAGCAGGTCGTCGGGAGGGCGGCAAGAGACCCAGTACTTC.